The T cell receptor (beta chain) described here comes from a study of T cells in Graves' hyperthyroidism and ophthalmopathy. This clonotype was picked up a small number of times. Using RNA transcripts as the source, TCR beta CDR3 regions were amplified. During a first-round RT-PCR of the TCR CDR3, the HTBI primer set was used. MiXCR, run by TCRdb on the multiplex PCR reads, gives a single entry per CDR3 protein. This sample has approximately 400,000 distinct CDR3 sequences, with more than 13% found just once. The sequenced sample consisted of blood. The TCR comes from a woman in her twenties or thirties with Graves' hyperthyroidism.

In DNA, the CDR3 is TGTGCCAGCAGCTTAGCATCCGATTTTGTTTATGGCTACACCTTC. Its protein is CASSLASDFVYGYTF. The J gene is TRBJ1-2, the V gene TRBV13; D gene uncertain. The CDR3 consists of 15 residues. Germline lookup yields CDR1 PRHDT and CDR2 FYEKMQ (reference sequence). The V end was cut by 1 base, the J end by 5 bases, with 14 bases between. The full variable domain, completed using reference TRBV13 and TRBJ1-2, is AAGVIQSPRHLIKEKRETATLKCYPIPRHDTVYWYQQGPGQDPQFLISFYEKMQSDKGSIPDRFSAQQFSDYHSELNMSSLELGDSALYFCASSLASDFVYGYTFGSGTRLTVV.